The clone carrying this T cell receptor beta chain showed up just a few times. Its matching antigen is unknown. This sample is drawn from a study of cytomegalovirus exposure and HLA in healthy donors. Study at large: As an earlier analysis found, about 190 million T cells yielded 95 million to 130 million unique TCR beta sequences. When 300 to 500 donors were genotyped, about 86% of them were found to fall in the Caucasian-associated ancestry cluster. Regarding the study as a whole: Likely technical artifact: a cluster of highly shared sequence variants. Accurate predictions that matched the HLA-A and HLA-B alleles of most subjects were reportedly made from TCR beta sequences.

The PCR had 60 Vbeta and 13 Jbeta primers. Here immunoSEQ multiplex PCR was the method, and the copy in TCRdb shows in-frame clones only, minus some. Among roughly 180,000 clones listed, roughly 85% were seen once. This CDR3 has 12 residues. The ends were cut back, 1 base at V and 3 bases at J, with 2 bases in the middle. Germline V CDR1 and CDR2: SGHDT, YYEEEE. This receptor was taken from a boy aged 2 to 10 in good health and CMV-seronegative. The sample comprised PBMCs. The chain combines TRBV5-6 with TRBJ1-5; D uncertain. The CDR3 DNA sequence: TGTGCCAGCAGCTTGTACAATCAGCCCCAGCATTTT. Amino acids: CASSLYNQPQHF.